The clone carrying this T cell receptor beta chain appeared once. What it binds is not known. This sample is drawn from a study of T cell responses to AZD1222 COVID-19 vaccine. General study results and limits: The CD4 TCRs associated with vaccination extended across spike and predominated at 160-218 and 743-854. It should be noted that donors were predominantly white British and more often female, and clonal diversity was possibly underestimated. Breadth and depth of Spike-specific TCRs rose after two AZD1222 doses. Seropositive status at baseline applied to only five to seven AZD1222 recipients.

Trimming left V 7 bases short and J 4 bases short, with 11 bases between. Per the germline V gene, CDR1 is SNHLY and CDR2 is FYNNEI. The CDR3 spans 13 residues. The data were produced by immunoSEQ multiplex PCR, yet TCRdb's version contains in-frame clones alone and is incomplete. This sample has tens of thousands of clones, with 85% to 90% found just once. The clonotype was recovered from an adult in good health. J is TRBJ2-1 and V is TRBV2, with D possibly matching TRBD1 (7 bases). Sample: peripheral blood, taken on day 0 of AZD1222 vaccination. This CDR3 reads CASNPGGYNEQFF. The CDR3 DNA is TGTGCCAGCAACCCAGGGGGGTACAATGAGCAGTTCTTC.